This entry concerns a single T cell receptor (beta chain). Its cognate antigen has yet to be identified. There are no base qualities to consult, and no much larger clone falls within one base. Collaborating institutions collected whole blood in K2EDTA tubes following their own protocols. For TCRbeta analysis, collaborator samples were shipped as frozen whole blood, as isolated PBMCs, or as DNA extracted from either sample type. The record originates from a study of blood T cell repertoires in COVID-19 (TCRdb year 2020). Regarding the study in general: The collaborator samples originated in the United States, Italy and Spain and spanned the acute and convalescent phases of COVID-19. The repertoires were made available in a free public database intended to serve as a resource for research on the immune response to SARS-CoV-2. The dataset comprised deeply sampled blood TCRbeta repertoires from subjects exposed to, actively infected with, or recovered from COVID-19. Nearly every sample came with metadata listing a de-identified subject ID, COVID-19 status, age in years and sex. Where HLA class I and class II types were available, the types were taken from metadata supplied by the sample provider, not from assay-based typing. Samples were obtained from the ongoing ImmuneRACE study (first 160 participants) and from over 1,000 subjects provided by 6 global collaborators. The prospective study material was composed of cDNA or gDNA derived from T cells, B-cell-depleted T cells, or PBMCs.

TCRbeta CDR3 regions were amplified from genomic DNA using the immunoSEQ Assay, a bias-controlled multiplex PCR. The authors' analysis ran thus. Within the assay, amplification of reference gene primers was used to estimate how many nucleated cells each sample contained. To quantify the absolute abundance of each unique TCRbeta CDR3 rearrangement, sequence reads were collapsed and filtered. For each sample, productive Simpson clonality was calculated by taking the square root of Simpson's diversity index across productive rearrangements. TCRdb stores this immuneACCESS table with in-frame sequences only. Part of the clones is absent; in the studies checked, under half of the shortfall reflects unresolved V genes, and no reason is known for the rest. That table supplies the V and J calls and clone size; D and trimming were determined from the DNA. Recorded for this sample are approximately 190,000 clones; 88% of them occurred a single time. Around 5.8% of the sample is taken by the ten largest.

From the cysteine up to the phenylalanine, the CDR3 has a length of 14 residues. The CDR3 DNA has 42 bases and is translated from base 1. The germline V gene (reference sequence) provides CDR1 LNHDA and CDR2 SQIVND. Relative to germline, V is missing 1 base and J is missing 7 bases, with 3 bases of the junction outside any gene match. Study-level results and caveats: The amount of clinical and demographic metadata varied by source and participant and was provided uncurated.

The sample was peripheral blood. This TCR was sampled from a man aged 35 to 55 with active or convalescent COVID-19. The chain joins TRBV19 to TRBJ1-4; TRBD1 agrees with 7 junctional bases. CDR3 loop: CASSIARTGEKLFF. DNA sequence: TGTGCCAGTAGTATAGCAAGGACAGGTGAAAAACTGTTTTTT.